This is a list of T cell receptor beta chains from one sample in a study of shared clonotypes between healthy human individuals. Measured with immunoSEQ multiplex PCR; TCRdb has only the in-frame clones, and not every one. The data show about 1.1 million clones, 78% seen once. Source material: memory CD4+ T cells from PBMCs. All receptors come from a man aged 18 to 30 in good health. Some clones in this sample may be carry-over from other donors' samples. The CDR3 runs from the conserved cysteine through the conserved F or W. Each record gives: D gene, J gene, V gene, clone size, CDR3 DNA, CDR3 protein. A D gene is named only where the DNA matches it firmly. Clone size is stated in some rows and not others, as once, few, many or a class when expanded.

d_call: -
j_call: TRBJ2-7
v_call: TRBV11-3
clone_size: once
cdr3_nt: TGTGCCAGCAGCCCCGGATCTGCTGGCGAGCAGTACTTC
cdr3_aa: CASSPGSAGEQYF

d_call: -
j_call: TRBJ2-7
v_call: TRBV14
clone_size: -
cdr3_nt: TGTGCCAGCAGCTCGGGAAACCTCTACGAGCAGTACTTC
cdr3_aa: CASSSGNLYEQYF

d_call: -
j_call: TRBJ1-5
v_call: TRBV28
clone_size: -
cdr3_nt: TGTGCCAGCAGTTTATGGACGTTTGATCCCCAGCCCCAGCATTTT
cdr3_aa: CASSLWTFDPQPQHF

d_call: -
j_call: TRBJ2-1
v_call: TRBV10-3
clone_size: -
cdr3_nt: TGTGCCACCTCCGTGGGAACCATAAACAATGAGCAGTTCTTC
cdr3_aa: CATSVGTINNEQFF

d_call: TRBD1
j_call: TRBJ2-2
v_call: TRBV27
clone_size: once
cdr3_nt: TGTGCCAGCACCGGGACAGACAAGAACACCGGGGAGCTGTTTTTT
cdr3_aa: CASTGTDKNTGELFF

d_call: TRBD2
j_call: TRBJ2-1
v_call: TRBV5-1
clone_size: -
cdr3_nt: TGCGCCAGCAGCTTGTCAACTAGCGGTTACAATGAGCAGTTCTTC
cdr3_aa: CASSLSTSGYNEQFF

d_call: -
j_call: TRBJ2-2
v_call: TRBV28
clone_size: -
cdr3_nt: TGTGCCAGCAGTTCCCCGAGTCCCGGGGAGCTGTTTTTT
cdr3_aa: CASSSPSPGELFF

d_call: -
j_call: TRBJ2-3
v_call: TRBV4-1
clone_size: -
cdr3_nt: TGCGCCAGCAGCCAAGGTGGGGCTAGGGGCACAGATACGCAGTATTTT
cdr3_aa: CASSQGGARGTDTQYF

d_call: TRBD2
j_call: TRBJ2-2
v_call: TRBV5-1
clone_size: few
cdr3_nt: TGCGCCAGCAGCTTGTCCCCCAGCGGGACTGACACCGGGGAGCTGTTTTTT
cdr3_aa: CASSLSPSGTDTGELFF

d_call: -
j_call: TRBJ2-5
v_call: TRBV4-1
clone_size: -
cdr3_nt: TGCGCCAGCAGCCAAGGGGGGATGAGGGACGGCGGGATGACCCAGTACTTC
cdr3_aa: CASSQGGMRDGGMTQYF

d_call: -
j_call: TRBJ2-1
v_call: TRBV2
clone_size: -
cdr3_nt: TGTGCCAGCGGCCGGGAAGGGGCCTACAATGAGCAGTTCTTC
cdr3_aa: CASGREGAYNEQFF

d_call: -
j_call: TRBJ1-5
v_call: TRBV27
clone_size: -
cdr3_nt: TGTGCCAGCAGTTTATCTGGGGGGAATCAGCCCCAGCATTTT
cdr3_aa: CASSLSGGNQPQHF

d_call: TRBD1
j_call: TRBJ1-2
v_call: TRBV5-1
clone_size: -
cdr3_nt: TGCGCCAGCAGCTTGGCTACGGGACAGGGGTTGGATGGCTACACCTTC
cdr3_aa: CASSLATGQGLDGYTF

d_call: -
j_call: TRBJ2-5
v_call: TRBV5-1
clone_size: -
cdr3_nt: TGCGCCAGCAGCCCAATGGGGGGACCCCAAGAGACCCAGTACTTC
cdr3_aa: CASSPMGGPQETQYF

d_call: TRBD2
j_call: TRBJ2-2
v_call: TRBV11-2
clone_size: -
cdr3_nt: TGTGCCAGCAGATACGTAGCGGGAGTAGGCGCCGGGGAGCTGTTTTTT
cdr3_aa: CASRYVAGVGAGELFF

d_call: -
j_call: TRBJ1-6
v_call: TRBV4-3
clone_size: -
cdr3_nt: TGCGCCAGCAGCCAAGACAGACAGCATTCACCCCTCCACTTT
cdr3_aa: CASSQDRQHSPLHF

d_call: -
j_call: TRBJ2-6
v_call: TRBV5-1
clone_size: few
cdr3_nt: TGCGCCAGCAGCTTGGGGGCAGCTGGGGCCAACGTCCTGACTTTC
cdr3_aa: CASSLGAAGANVLTF

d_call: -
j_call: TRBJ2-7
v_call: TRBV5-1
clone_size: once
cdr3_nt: TGCGCCAGCAGCTTCCAGGGCCTACTAAACGAGCAGTACTTC
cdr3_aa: CASSFQGLLNEQYF

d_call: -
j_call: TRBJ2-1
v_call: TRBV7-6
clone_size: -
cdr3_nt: TGTGCCAGCCGCCGGGCCTTAAACAATGAGCAGTTCTTC
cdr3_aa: CASRRALNNEQFF

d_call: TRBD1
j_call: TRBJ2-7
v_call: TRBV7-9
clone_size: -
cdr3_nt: TGTGCCAGCAGCTTAGTTTATACAGGGGGTATCGCCTACGAGCAGTACTTC
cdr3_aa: CASSLVYTGGIAYEQYF

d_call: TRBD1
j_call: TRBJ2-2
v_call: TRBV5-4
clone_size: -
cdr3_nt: TGTGCCAGCAGCTCCCGGACAGGGGGCGCGGTGAACACCGGGGAGCTGTTTTTT
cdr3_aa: CASSSRTGGAVNTGELFF

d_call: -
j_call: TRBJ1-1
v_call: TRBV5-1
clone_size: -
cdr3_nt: TGCGCCAGCAGCTTGAATCAGGGCGGCACTGAAGCTTTCTTT
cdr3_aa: CASSLNQGGTEAFF

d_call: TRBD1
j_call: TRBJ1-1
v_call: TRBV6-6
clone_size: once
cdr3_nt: TGTGCCAGCAGTTCCGGGACAGGGGGTCGGGGCACTGAAGCTTTCTTT
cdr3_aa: CASSSGTGGRGTEAFF

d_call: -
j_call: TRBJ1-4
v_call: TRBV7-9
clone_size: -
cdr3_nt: TGTGCCAGCAGCTTAGGAGATACTGGTGGAGAAAAACTGTTTTTT
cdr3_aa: CASSLGDTGGEKLFF

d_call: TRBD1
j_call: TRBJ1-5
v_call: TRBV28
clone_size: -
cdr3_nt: TGTGCCACCTCCAGGACAGGGCCCGGCCGGCCCCAGCATTTT
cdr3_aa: CATSRTGPGRPQHF

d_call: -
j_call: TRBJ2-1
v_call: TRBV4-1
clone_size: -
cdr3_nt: TGCGCCAGCAGCCTTGGACAGATAAACAATGAGCAGTTCTTC
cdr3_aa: CASSLGQINNEQFF

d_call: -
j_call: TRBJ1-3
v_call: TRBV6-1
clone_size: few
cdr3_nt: TGTGCCAGCAGTGAAGTTGCGCGGACTCTCGGAGGAAACACCATATATTTT
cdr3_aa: CASSEVARTLGGNTIYF

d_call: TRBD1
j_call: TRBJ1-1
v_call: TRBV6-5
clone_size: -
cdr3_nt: TGTGCCAGCAGTGAATCCCGACAGGGCACTGAAGCTTTCTTT
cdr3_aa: CASSESRQGTEAFF

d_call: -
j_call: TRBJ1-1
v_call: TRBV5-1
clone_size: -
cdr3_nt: TGCGCCAGCACCCTTAGATCAGGGGACACTGAAGCTTTCTTT
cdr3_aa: CASTLRSGDTEAFF

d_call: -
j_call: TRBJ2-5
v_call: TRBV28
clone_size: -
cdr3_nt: TGTGCCAGCAGTTTAAACGAAGAGACCCAGTACTTC
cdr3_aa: CASSLNEETQYF

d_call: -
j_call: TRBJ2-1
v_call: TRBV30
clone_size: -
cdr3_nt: TGTGCCTGGAGGATGGTAGGGGTCCAGTTCTTC
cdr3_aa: CAWRMVGVQFF

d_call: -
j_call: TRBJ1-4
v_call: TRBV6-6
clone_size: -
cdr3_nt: TGTGCCAGCAGTTCGTCCCGGCCGGTGGCTAATGAAAAACTGTTTTTT
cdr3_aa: CASSSSRPVANEKLFF

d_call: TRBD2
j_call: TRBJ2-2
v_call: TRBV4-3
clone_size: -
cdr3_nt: TGCGCCAGCAGCCAAGATGGACTAGCGAACACCGGGGAGCTGTTTTTT
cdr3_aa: CASSQDGLANTGELFF

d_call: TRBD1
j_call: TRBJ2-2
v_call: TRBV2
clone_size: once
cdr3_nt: TGTGCCAGCAGAACTCCTTACAGGGGGTCCGGGGAGCTGTTTTTT
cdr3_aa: CASRTPYRGSGELFF